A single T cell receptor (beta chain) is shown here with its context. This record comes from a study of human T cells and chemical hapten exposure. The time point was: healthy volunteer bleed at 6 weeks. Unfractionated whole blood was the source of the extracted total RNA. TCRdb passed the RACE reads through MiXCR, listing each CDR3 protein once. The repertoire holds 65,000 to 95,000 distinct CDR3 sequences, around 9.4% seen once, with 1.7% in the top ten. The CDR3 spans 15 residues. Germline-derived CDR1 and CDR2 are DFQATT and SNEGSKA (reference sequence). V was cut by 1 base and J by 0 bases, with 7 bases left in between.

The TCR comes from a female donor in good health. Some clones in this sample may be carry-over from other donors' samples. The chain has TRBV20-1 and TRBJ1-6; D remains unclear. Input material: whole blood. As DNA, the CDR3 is TGCAGTGCTAGAGCCCTTAGCTCCTATAATTCACCCCTCCACTTT. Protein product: CSARALSSYNSPLHF.